Below, 21 T cell receptor beta chains from the same sample are listed, as sequenced in a study of vaccination and CD4 T cells after COVID-19 (dated by TCRdb to between 2021 and 2024). Reading the label with the study, this specimen's treatment or condition is: approximately 9-day PBMC culture with coronavirus spike peptide pools or control peptides (ViraFEST assay). No antigen is known for these receptors. The library was built by means of PCR. TCRdb records Illumina iSeq 100 as the sequencer. DNA from cultured CD4+ T cells underwent TCR sequencing with the Oncomine TCR Beta short-read assay at the Johns Hopkins FTIC core. The public reads were reanalyzed by TCRdb: fastp trimming at Q25, MiXCR alignment, in-frame beta chains only. Under each unique CDR3 protein, matching rows form one entry showing the most common genes and DNA. Here the sample has a few thousand distinct CDR3 sequences; over 20% occur a single time. 55% of the sample is taken by the ten largest.

Sequences were derived from CD4+ T cells from blood, cultured in vitro, sampled after SARS-CoV-2 vaccination. The receptor source for this set is a human donor who had recovered from COVID-19.

In this sample, this clonotype is medium-sized (0.01 to 0.1%). This chain joins TRBV10-3 and TRBJ2-1; no reliable D call. The V gene's germline CDR1 is ENHRY and CDR2 SYGVKD. V lost 10 bases to trimming and J lost 6 bases, with 10 bases between them. The CDR3 is 11 amino acids. CDR3 amino acids: CATTHTNEQFF. CDR3 bases: TGTGCCACCACCCATACCAATGAGCAGTTCTTC.

This chain joins TRBV19 and TRBJ2-2; D is unresolved. In germline, CDR1 is LNHDA, CDR2 SQIVND (reference sequence). The CDR3 runs to 12 residues. V was shortened by 9 bases and J by 6 bases, with 11 bases between the two germline ends. CDR3 loop: CASGWRPGELFF. CDR3 in DNA: TGTGCCAGCGGCTGGCGTCCCGGGGAGCTGTTTTTT.

This clonotype was observed a few times. The chain links TRBV7-9 to TRBJ1-2, with 7 bases fitting TRBD1. The germline gives CDR1 SEHNR, CDR2 FQNEAQ (reference sequence). The junction had 10 bases not matched to a gene; V was cut back by 0 bases and J by 6 bases. The CDR3 spans 16 residues. CDR3 in amino acids: CASSLAGSGQLHGYTF. DNA for the CDR3: TGTGCCAGCAGCTTAGCAGGATCGGGACAGCTTCATGGCTACACCTTC.

This clonotype was seen a handful of times. The rearrangement links TRBV6-2 or TRBV6-3 to TRBJ2-6, with 9 nucleotides matching TRBD1. CDR3 length equals 18 residues. Looked up from germline, CDR1 is MNHEY and CDR2 is SVGEGT. Trimming at V came to 5 bases and at J to 3 bases, leaving 11 bases not matched to a gene. For the CDR3, the DNA is TGTGCCAGCAGTCACTTCCGGGACAGGGCGTATGGGGCCAACGTCCTGACTTTC. Its translation is CASSHFRDRAYGANVLTF.

J is TRBJ2-2 and V is TRBV25-1; D not resolved. Trimming removed 4 bases from V and 3 bases from J, with 6 bases in between. Looked up from germline, CDR1 is MGHDK and CDR2 is SYGVNS. This CDR3 is built from 13 residues. The CDR3 loop is CASSVQHTGELFF. CDR3 bases: TGTGCCAGCAGTGTGCAGCACACCGGGGAGCTGTTTTTT.

This clonotype showed up just a few times. This sequence joins TRBV28 and TRBJ1-1; D may be TRBD1 (5 bases). Germline CDR1 is MDHEN and CDR2 is SYDVKM. Trimming removed 7 bases from V and 6 bases from J, with 15 bases in between. This CDR3 spans 13 amino acids. The CDR3 region is CASTQRTTAEAFF. In nucleotides, the CDR3 is TGTGCCAGCACCCAAAGGACAACAGCTGAAGCTTTCTTT.

By sample share, this clonotype is medium-sized (0.01 to 0.1%). V gene TRBV7-2 combines with J gene TRBJ1-6; unclear D gene. Trimming took off 1 base at V and 6 bases at J, with 7 bases between the two ends. The CDR3 runs to 14 residues. Germline CDR1 and CDR2: SGHTA and FQGNSA. This chain's CDR3 is CASSLGLTNSPLHF. For the CDR3, the DNA is TGTGCCAGCAGCTTAGGACTGACTAATTCACCCCTCCACTTT. Filled out from reference TRBV7-2 and TRBJ1-6, the complete variable domain reads GAGVSQSPSNKVTEKGKDVELRCDPISGHTALYWYRQSLGQGLEFLIYFQGNSAPDKSGLPSDRFSAERTGGSVSTLTIQRTQQEDSAVYLCASSLGLTNSPLHFGNGTRLTVT.

By share, this clonotype counts as medium-sized. The CDR3 reads CSAQGGDTEAFF. The CDR3 bases are TGCAGTGCTCAGGGGGGGGACACTGAAGCTTTCTTT. The genes are TRBV20-1 and TRBJ1-1; 7 bases match TRBD1. V trimming: 5 bases; J trimming: 3 bases; junction bases outside the gene matches: 3. The CDR3 sequence is 12 residues long. Germline CDR1 reads DFQATT; CDR2 reads SNEGSKA (reference sequence).

V gene TRBV2 combines with J gene TRBJ1-6; 9 bases map to TRBD1. J gave up 7 bases and V 8 bases, and 0 bases lay outside the gene matches. The CDR3 length is 12 residues. CDR1 is SNHLY, CDR2 FYNNEI, per germline. This CDR3 is CASGTGNSPLHF. DNA for the CDR3: TGTGCCAGCGGGACAGGGAATTCACCCCTCCACTTT.

This clonotype was found a few times. The chain couples TRBV7-3 to TRBJ2-3, with 7 bases identical to TRBD1. The V gene's germline CDR1 is SGHTA and CDR2 FQGTGA. The CDR3 loop spans 17 amino acids. Germline trimming cut 4 bases from V and 0 bases from J; bases unmatched to any gene: 10. CDR3 sequence (DNA): TGTGCCAGCAGCTCAAATGGACAGGCAGCTAGCACAGATACGCAGTATTTT. Its protein product is CASSSNGQAASTDTQYF.

The CDR3 DNA sequence: TGCAGTGCTAGAGACCGCCTTTACAGCGGTCCTAGCACAGATACGCAGTATTTT. Protein sequence: CSARDRLYSGPSTDTQYF. J is TRBJ2-3 and V is TRBV20-1; possibly TRBD2 for D (5 bases). Trimming pared 0 bases from V and 0 bases from J, leaving 19 bases between. The V gene's germline CDR1 is DFQATT and CDR2 SNEGSKA (reference sequence). The CDR3 spans 18 residues.

This clonotype was observed at least ten times. The chain recombines TRBV6-1 with TRBJ2-5, with 7 nucleotides matching TRBD2. This CDR3 contains 13 residues. Trimming cost V 5 bases and J 5 bases; bases outside gene matches: 5. Germline CDR1 is MNHNS and CDR2 is SASEGT. The CDR3 loop reads CASSLSGRETQYF. CDR3 DNA: TGTGCCAGCAGTCTTAGCGGGCGGGAGACCCAGTACTTC.

The rearrangement joins TRBV19 to TRBJ1-6; D is ambiguous. Germline V gives CDR1 LNHDA, CDR2 SQIVND (reference sequence). This CDR3 spans 17 amino acids. Deletions cut 0 bases from V and 0 bases from J, with 9 bases between. The CDR3 bases are TGTGCCAGTAGTATAGACGACACGAGCTCCTATAATTCACCCCTCCACTTT. It codes for CASSIDDTSSYNSPLHF.

This clonotype appeared a few times. The V call is TRBV6-2 or TRBV6-3, the J call TRBJ2-5; no clear D. Germline CDR1 reads MNHEY; CDR2 reads SVGEGT. The ends were cut back, 6 bases at V and 0 bases at J, with 8 bases in the middle. CDR3 length equals 13 residues. The CDR3 bases are TGTGCCAGCAGACGTACTTACCAAGAGACCCAGTACTTC. Its protein is CASRRTYQETQYF.

This clonotype was found many times. The chain recombines TRBV20-1 with TRBJ1-6, with 9 bases matching TRBD1. V lost 3 bases and J lost 0; bases outside the gene matches: 9. Germline V gives CDR1 DFQATT, CDR2 SNEGSKA (reference sequence). The CDR3 is 18 residues long. DNA of the CDR3: TGCAGTGCTAGCACCGGGACAGGGACTAGCTCCTATAATTCACCCCTCCACTTT. Encoded protein: CSASTGTGTSSYNSPLHF.

This clonotype is deemed medium-sized. The chain has TRBV20-1 and TRBJ1-1; 7 positions agree with TRBD1. This CDR3 region has 13 residues. Germline CDR1 DFQATT, CDR2 SNEGSKA (reference sequence). The trim removed 3 bases at V and 5 bases at J, leaving 6 bases unmatched. CDR3 in DNA: TGCAGTGCTAGGACAGGGCCAGGGACTGAAGCTTTCTTT. This sequence encodes CSARTGPGTEAFF.

This clonotype was seen a few times. The rearrangement uses TRBV15 and TRBJ1-3, with D unresolved. Trimming stripped 0 bases from V and 0 bases from J, with 3 bases between. This CDR3 spans 14 amino acids. In germline, CDR1 is LNHNV, CDR2 YYDKDF (reference sequence). CDR3 bases: TGTGCCACCAGCAGAGATCGCTCTGGAAACACCATATATTTT. This gives the protein CATSRDRSGNTIYF.

This clonotype is labeled as medium-sized. For the CDR3, the DNA is TGTGCCAGCAGTGACTCGACAAGAGACGTCGGCACAGATACGCAGTATTTT. It specifies CASSDSTRDVGTDTQYF. The V gene is TRBV6-4, the J gene TRBJ2-3, with D unresolved. Germline CDR1 is MRHNA and CDR2 is SNTAGT. The length of the CDR3 is 17 residues. V lost 0 bases to trimming and J lost 1 base, with 14 bases between them.

This chain joins TRBV25-1 and TRBJ1-6; no clear D gene. Trimming cost V 4 bases and J 7 bases, with 11 bases left between them. In germline, CDR1 is MGHDK, CDR2 SYGVNS. The CDR3 runs 14 residues. The CDR3 region has the DNA TGTGCCAGCAGTGTCCTCGGTGAGAATTCACCCCTCCACTTT. Translation: CASSVLGENSPLHF.

This sequence joins TRBV6-2 or TRBV6-3 and TRBJ1-2, with a possible D match to TRBD1 (5 bases). This CDR3 has 17 residues. Per the germline V gene, CDR1 is MNHEY and CDR2 is SVGEGT. V was cut by 0 bases and J by 1 base, with 15 bases left in between. The CDR3 nucleotides are TGTGCCAGCAGTTACTCGATCGACAGAAGACATAACTATGGCTACACCTTC. Amino acids: CASSYSIDRRHNYGYTF.

A few counts support this clonotype. This rearrangement joins TRBV6-2 or TRBV6-3 to TRBJ2-7, with 8 nucleotides matching TRBD2. J was trimmed by 2 bases and V by 0 bases; bases with no gene match: 6. Germline-derived CDR1 and CDR2 are MNHEY and SVGEGT. The CDR3 covers 16 residues. The CDR3 DNA sequence: TGTGCCAGCAGTTACTCGATCGAGCGGGGGCCCTACGAGCAGTACTTC. Encoded protein: CASSYSIERGPYEQYF.